One and the same sample provided the 3 T cell receptor beta chains below, sequenced in a study of shared clonotypes between healthy human individuals. The assay was immunoSEQ multiplex PCR, and TCRdb's table has in-frame clones only and misses some. The sample shows some 2 million clones, approximately 94% of them seen only once. CD45RO-negative, CCR7-selected cells formed the naive CD8 fraction, which excluded terminally differentiated effector memory CD45RA+ cells. The sequenced sample was naive CD8+ T cells sorted from blood. Receptor source: a man aged 18 to 30 in good health.

As concerns this clone: At one of its ends the junction is not consistent with the germline gene, which may arise from a read error. This sequence joins TRBV30 and TRBJ2-2; D not certain. The CDR3 length is 14 residues. Germline V CDR1 and CDR2: GTSNPN, SVGIG (reference sequence). The CDR3 DNA follows: TGTGCCTGGAGTGTTAGGGCGTACACCGAGGAGCTGTTTTTT. Encoded protein: CAWSVRAYTEELFF.

Concerning this clone: Other nucleotide sequences in the sample specify the same CDR3. The gene calls are TRBV20-1 and TRBJ1-1; D remains unclear. CDR3 length equals 11 residues. The germline CDR1 and CDR2 sequences are DFQATT and SNEGSKA (reference sequence). Trimming left V 3 bases short and J 4 bases short, with 6 bases between. The CDR3 region has the DNA TGCAGTGCTAGGGAGGTCACTGAAGCTTTCTTT. Its protein is CSAREVTEAFF.

The rearrangement joins TRBV2 to TRBJ1-6, with no clear D. Deletions cut 8 bases from V and 7 bases from J, with 21 bases between. Germline CDR1 and CDR2: SNHLY and FYNNEI. The CDR3 sequence is 16 residues long. CDR3 in DNA: TGTGCCAGCCTTGGACCGGTCCGGGGAACCAATTCACCCCTCCACTTT. Its protein product is CASLGPVRGTNSPLHF.